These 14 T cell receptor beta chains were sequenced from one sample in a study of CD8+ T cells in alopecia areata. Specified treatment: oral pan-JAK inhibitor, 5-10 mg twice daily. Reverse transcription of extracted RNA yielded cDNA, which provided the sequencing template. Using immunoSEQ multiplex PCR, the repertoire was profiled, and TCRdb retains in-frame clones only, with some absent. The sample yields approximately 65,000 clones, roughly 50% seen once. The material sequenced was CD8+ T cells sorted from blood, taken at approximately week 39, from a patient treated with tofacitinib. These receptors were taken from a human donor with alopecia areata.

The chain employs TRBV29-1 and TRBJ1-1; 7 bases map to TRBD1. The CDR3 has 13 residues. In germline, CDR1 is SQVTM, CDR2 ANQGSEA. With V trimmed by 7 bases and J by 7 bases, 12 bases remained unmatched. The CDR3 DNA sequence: TGCAGCGCTTGGGACAGAGGAACCTATGAAGCTTTCTTT. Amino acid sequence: CSAWDRGTYEAFF.

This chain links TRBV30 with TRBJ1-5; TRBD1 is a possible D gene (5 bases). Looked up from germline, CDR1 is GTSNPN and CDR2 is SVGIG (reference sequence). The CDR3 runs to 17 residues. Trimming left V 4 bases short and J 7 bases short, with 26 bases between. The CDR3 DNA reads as TGTGCCTGGATTTCCGAAAGGCCCTTCCGGGGCGTACAGCCCCAGCATTTT. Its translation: CAWISERPFRGVQPQHF.

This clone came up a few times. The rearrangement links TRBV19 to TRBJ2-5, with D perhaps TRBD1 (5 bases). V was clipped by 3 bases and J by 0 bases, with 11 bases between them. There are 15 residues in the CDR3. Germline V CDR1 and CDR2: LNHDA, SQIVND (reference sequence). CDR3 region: CASSMSGHDQETQYF. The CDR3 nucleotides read TGTGCCAGTAGTATGTCAGGGCACGACCAAGAGACCCAGTACTTC.

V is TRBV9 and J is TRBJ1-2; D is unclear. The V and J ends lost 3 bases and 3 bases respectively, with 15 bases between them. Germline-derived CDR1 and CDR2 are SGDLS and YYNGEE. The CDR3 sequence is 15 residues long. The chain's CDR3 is CASSGIEVFDYGYTF. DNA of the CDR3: TGTGCCAGCAGCGGTATAGAGGTATTCGACTATGGCTACACCTTC.

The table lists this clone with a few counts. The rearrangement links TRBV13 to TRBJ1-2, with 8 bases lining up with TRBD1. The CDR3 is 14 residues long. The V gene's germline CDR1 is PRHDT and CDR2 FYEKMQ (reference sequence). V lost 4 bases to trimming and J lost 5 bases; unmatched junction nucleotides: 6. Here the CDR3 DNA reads TGTGCCAGCAGCTCTCGGACAGGGCCATATGGCTACACCTTC. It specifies CASSSRTGPYGYTF. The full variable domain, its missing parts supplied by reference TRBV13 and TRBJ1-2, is AAGVIQSPRHLIKEKRETATLKCYPIPRHDTVYWYQQGPGQDPQFLISFYEKMQSDKGSIPDRFSAQQFSDYHSELNMSSLELGDSALYFCASSSRTGPYGYTFGSGTRLTVV.

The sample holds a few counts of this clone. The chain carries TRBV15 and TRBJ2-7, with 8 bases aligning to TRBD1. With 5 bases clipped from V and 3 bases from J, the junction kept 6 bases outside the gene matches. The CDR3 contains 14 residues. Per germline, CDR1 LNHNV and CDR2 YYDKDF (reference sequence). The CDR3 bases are TGTGCCACCAGCCTACGACAGGGGAACTACGAGCAGTACTTC. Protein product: CATSLRQGNYEQYF.

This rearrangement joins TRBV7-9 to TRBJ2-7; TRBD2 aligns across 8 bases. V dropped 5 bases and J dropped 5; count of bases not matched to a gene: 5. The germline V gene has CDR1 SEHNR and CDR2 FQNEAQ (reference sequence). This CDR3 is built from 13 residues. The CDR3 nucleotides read TGTGCCAGCAGCAATAGCGGGAACGACGAGCAGTACTTC. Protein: CASSNSGNDEQYF.

DNA of the CDR3: TGCAGCGTCCGGACAGGGGACGGCTACACCTTC. Its translation is CSVRTGDGYTF. This chain links TRBV29-1 with TRBJ1-2; 9 nucleotides agree with TRBD1. V lost 6 bases to trimming and J lost 8 bases; unmatched junction nucleotides: 4. Germline CDR1 is SQVTM and CDR2 is ANQGSEA. The CDR3 is 11 amino acids.

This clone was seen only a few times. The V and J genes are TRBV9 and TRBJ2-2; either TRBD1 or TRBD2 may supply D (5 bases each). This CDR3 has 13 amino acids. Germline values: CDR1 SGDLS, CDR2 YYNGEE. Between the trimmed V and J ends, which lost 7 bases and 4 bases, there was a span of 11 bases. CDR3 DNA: TGTGCCAGCTGCTGGGGGTCCACCGGGGAGCTGTTTTTT. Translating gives CASCWGSTGELFF.

CDR3 DNA: TGCAGCGTACACCCGGGACGGCCCTACAATGAGCAGTTCTTC. Translating it yields CSVHPGRPYNEQFF. This chain connects TRBV29-1 to TRBJ2-1, with D perhaps TRBD1 or TRBD2 (5 bases each). This CDR3 has 14 residues. Germline-derived CDR1 and CDR2 are SQVTM and ANQGSEA. The V end was cut by 6 bases, the J end by 2 bases, with 14 bases between.

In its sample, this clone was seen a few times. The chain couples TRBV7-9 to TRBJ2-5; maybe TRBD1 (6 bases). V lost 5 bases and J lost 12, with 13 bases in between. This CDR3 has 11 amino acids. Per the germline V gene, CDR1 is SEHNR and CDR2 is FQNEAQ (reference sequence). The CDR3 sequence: CASSGRGVEYF. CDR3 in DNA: TGTGCCAGCAGCGGCAGGGGCGTTGAGTACTTC.

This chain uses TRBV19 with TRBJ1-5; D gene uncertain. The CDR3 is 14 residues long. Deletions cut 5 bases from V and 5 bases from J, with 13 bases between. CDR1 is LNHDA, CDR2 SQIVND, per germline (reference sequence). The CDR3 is CASSPGGLYQPQHF. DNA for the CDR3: TGTGCCAGTAGTCCCGGAGGCCTGTATCAGCCCCAGCATTTT.

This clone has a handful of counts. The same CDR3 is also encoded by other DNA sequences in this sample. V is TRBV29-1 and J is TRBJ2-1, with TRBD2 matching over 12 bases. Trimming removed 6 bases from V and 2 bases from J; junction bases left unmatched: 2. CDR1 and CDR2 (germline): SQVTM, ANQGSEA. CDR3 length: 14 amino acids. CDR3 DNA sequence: TGCAGCGTGAGACTAGCGGGAGCCTACAATGAGCAGTTCTTC. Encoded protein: CSVRLAGAYNEQFF.

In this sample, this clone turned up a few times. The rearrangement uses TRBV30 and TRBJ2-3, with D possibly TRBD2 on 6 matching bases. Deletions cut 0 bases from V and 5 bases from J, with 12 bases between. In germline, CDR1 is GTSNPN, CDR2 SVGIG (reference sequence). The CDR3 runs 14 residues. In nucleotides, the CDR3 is TGTGCCTGGAGTGTAACTAGCTTGATAGATACGCAGTATTTT. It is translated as CAWSVTSLIDTQYF.